This T cell receptor beta chain was documented in a study of T cells after yellow fever vaccination. This CDR3 comprises 12 residues. The germline gives CDR1 SGHDT, CDR2 YYEEEE. Between the trimmed V and J ends, which lost 6 bases and 2 bases, there was a span of 9 bases. This clonotype was recorded many times. Its antigen is unidentified. TCRdb re-derived calls from the 5' RACE reads in MiXCR, one entry per CDR3 protein. The sample has more than 55,000 distinct CDR3 sequences, around 7.4% seen once. Overall study findings and caveats: Weaker overall, the secondary response nonetheless peaked faster (day 5 versus 15).

The TCR sequence derives from a man aged 25-40 years who received the YFV17D yellow fever vaccine. Here the sequenced sample was CD8+ T cells sorted from PBMCs, taken 15 days after the yellow fever booster vaccination. The chain couples TRBV5-6 to TRBJ2-7, with D hard to call. As DNA, the CDR3 is TGTGCCAGCACTCGCCGCACCTACGAGCAGTACTTC. Translated, it gives CASTRRTYEQYF.